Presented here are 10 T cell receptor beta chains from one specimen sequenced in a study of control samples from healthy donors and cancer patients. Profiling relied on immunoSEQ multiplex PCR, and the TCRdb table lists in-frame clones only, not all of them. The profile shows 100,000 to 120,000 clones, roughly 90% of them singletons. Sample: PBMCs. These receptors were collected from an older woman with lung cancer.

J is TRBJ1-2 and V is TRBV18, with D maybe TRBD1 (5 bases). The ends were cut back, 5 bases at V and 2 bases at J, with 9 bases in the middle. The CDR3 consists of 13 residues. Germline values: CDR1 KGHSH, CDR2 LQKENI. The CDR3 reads CASSAGANYGYTF. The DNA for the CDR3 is TGTGCCAGCTCAGCCGGGGCGAACTATGGCTACACCTTC.

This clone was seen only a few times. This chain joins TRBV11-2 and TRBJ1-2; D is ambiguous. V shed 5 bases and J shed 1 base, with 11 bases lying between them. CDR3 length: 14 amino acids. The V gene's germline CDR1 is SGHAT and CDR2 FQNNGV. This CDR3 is CASSEYGVNYGYTF. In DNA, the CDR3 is TGTGCCAGCAGCGAATACGGGGTTAACTATGGCTACACCTTC.

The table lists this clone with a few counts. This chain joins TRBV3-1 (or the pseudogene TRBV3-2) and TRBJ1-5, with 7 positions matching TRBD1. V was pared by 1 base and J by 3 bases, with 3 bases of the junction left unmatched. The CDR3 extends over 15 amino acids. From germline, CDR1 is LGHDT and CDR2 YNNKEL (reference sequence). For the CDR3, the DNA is TGTGCCAGCAGCCAAGCACAGGGGTCCAATCAGCCCCAGCATTTT. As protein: CASSQAQGSNQPQHF.

The CDR3 nucleotides read TGTGCCAGCAGCAAAGAATATCATCGGGGGGTGAACCCATATAGCAATCAGCCCCAGCATTTT. Amino acid sequence: CASSKEYHRGVNPYSNQPQHF. The rearrangement links TRBV21-1 to TRBJ1-5. TRBV21-1 represents a pseudogene. The CDR3 totals 21 residues.

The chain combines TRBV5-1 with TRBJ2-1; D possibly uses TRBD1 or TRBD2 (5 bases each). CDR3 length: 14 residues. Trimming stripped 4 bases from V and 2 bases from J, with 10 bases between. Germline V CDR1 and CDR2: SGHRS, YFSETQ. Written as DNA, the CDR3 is TGCGCCAGCAGCCCCACGGGACCCTACAATGAGCAGTTCTTC. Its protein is CASSPTGPYNEQFF.

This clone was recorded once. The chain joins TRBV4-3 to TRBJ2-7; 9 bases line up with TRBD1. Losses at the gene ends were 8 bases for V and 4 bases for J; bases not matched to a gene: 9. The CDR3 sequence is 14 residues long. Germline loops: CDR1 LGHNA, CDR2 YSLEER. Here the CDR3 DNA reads TGCGCCAGCGTTTCGGGACAGGGTCTATACGAGCAGTACTTC. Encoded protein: CASVSGQGLYEQYF.

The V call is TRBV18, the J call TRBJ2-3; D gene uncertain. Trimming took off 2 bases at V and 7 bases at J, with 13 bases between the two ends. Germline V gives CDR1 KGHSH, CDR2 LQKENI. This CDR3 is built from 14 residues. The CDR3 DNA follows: TGTGCCAGCTCACCAACCTCCCGTAGTAATACGCAGTATTTT. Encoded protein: CASSPTSRSNTQYF.

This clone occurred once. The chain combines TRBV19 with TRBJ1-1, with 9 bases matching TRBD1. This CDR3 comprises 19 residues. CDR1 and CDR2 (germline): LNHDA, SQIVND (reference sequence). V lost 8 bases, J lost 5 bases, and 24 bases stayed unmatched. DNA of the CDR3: TGTGCCAGTCAATATGGGGGAACAGGGGGCCGGAGAGGAAATACTGAAGCTTTCTTT. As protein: CASQYGGTGGRRGNTEAFF.

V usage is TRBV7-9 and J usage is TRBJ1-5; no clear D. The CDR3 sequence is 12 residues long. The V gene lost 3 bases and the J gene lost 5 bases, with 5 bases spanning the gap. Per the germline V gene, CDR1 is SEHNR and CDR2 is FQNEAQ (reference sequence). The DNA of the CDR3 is TGTGCCAGCAGCTTGGTGGATCAGCCCCAGCATTTT. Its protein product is CASSLVDQPQHF.

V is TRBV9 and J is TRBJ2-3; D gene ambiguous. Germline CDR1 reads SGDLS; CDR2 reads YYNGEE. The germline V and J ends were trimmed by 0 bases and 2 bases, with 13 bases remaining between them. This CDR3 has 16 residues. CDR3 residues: CASSVGVTLNTDTQYF. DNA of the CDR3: TGTGCCAGCAGCGTAGGGGTCACCTTAAACACAGATACGCAGTATTTT.